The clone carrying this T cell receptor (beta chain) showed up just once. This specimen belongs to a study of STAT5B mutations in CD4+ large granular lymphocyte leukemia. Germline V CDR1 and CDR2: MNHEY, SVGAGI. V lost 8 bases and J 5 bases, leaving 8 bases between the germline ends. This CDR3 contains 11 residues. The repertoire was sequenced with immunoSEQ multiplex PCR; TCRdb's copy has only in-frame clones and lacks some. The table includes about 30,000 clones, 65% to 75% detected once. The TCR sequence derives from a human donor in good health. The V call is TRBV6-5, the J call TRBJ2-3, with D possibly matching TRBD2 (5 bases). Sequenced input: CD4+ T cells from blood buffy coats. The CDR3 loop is CASEGEDTQYF. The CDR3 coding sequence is TGTGCCAGCGAGGGCGAAGATACGCAGTATTTT.